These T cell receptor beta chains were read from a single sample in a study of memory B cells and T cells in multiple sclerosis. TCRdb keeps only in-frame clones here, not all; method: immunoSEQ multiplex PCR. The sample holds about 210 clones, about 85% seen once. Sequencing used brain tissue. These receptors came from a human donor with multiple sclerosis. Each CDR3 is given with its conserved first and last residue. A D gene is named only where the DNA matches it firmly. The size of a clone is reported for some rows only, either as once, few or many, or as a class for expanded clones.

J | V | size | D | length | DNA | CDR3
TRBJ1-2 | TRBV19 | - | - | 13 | TGTGCCAGTAACCCAGGGACAACGAATGGCTACACCTTC | CASNPGTTNGYTF
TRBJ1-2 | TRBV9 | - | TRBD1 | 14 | TGTGCCAGCAGCGTAAACACAGGGGGCTCTGGCTACACCTTC | CASSVNTGGSGYTF
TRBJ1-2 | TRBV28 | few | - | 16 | TGTGCCAGCAGACCTCCCTCCGACCGGTGGGACTATGGCTACACCTTC | CASRPPSDRWDYGYTF
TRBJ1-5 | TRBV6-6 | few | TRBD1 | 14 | TGTGCCAGCAGCCACGGGACAGGCAATCAGCCCCAGCATTTT | CASSHGTGNQPQHF
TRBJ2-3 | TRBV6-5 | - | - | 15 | TGTGCCAGCAGAGCCTCAGGGGGGCCGACTGATACGCAGTATTTT | CASRASGGPTDTQYF
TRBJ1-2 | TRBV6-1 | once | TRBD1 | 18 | TGTGCCAGCAGTGAAATCCCGACAGGGCGGGGAGAAAACTATGGCTACACCTTC | CASSEIPTGRGENYGYTF
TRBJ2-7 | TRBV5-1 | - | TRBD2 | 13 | TGCGCCAGCAGCACCGGGACTAGCTACGAGCAGTACTTC | CASSTGTSYEQYF
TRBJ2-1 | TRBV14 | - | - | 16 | TGTGCCAGCAGCCATGGGACTGATCAGATCTACAATGAGCAGTTCTTC | CASSHGTDQIYNEQFF
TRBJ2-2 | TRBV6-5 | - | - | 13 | TGTGCCAGCAGTTACACGAACACCGGGGAGCTGTTTTTT | CASSYTNTGELFF
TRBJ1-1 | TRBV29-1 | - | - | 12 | TGCAGCGTTGAAGATCCAGGCGCTGAAGCTTTCTTT | CSVEDPGAEAFF
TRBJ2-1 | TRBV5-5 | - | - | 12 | TGTGCCAGCAGCTTGGCTAGTAACGAGCAGTTCTTC | CASSLASNEQFF
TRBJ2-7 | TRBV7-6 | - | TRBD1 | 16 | TGTGCCAGCAGCCACCTACGGTCAGGGGGCGATTACGAGCAGTACTTC | CASSHLRSGGDYEQYF
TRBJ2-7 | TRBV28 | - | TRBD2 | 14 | TGTGCCAGCAGTTTTCGCGGGAGCGGCTACGAGCAGTACTTC | CASSFRGSGYEQYF
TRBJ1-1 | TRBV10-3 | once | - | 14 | TGTGCCATCAGTCCCTTGGACAAGGCCCTTGAAGTGTTCTTT | CAISPLDKALEVFF
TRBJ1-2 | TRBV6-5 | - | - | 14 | TGTGCCAGCAGCTCTGGGACAAACGCTTATGGCTACACCTTC | CASSSGTNAYGYTF
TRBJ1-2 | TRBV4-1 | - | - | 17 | TGCGCCAGCAGCGAGCGATCCCAGAACCGAAAGACCTATGGCTACACCTTC | CASSERSQNRKTYGYTF
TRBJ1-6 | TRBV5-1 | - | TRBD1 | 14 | TGCGCCAGCAGCTCGGGACAGGATTATTCACCCCTCCACTTT | CASSSGQDYSPLHF
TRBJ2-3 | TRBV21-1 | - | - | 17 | TGTGCCAGCAGCTTGTATGTGGCTACAGTCATGCAAGATATGCAGTATTTT | CASSLYVATVMQDMQYF
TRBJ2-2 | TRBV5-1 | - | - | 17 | TGCGCCAGCAGCTCCGACGGAGCGGGTACGGGGACCGGGGAGCTGTTTTTT | CASSSDGAGTGTGELFF
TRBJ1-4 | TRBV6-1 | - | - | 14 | TGTGCCAGCAACGTGGAGGGGCGGCGTGAAAAACTGTTTTTT | CASNVEGRREKLFF
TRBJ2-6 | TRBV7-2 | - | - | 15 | TGTGCCAGCAGCCACAGGGCCTCTGGGGCCAACGTCCTGACTTTC | CASSHRASGANVLTF
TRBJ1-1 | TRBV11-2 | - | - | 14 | TGTGCCAGCAGCTCTCTGAGGGGGAACACTGAAGCTTTCTTT | CASSSLRGNTEAFF
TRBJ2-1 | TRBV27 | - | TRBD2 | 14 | TGTGCCAGCAGTTCCCTAGCGGGGTACAATGAGCAGTTCTTC | CASSSLAGYNEQFF
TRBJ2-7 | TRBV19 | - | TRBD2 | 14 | TGTGCCAGTAGTTTTAGCGGGAGGTCTGACGAGCAGTACTTC | CASSFSGRSDEQYF
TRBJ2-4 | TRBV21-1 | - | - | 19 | TGTGCCAGCAGCAAGCGGGGTTTTGGGGGTCCCCGGACCAAAAACATTCAGTACTTC | CASSKRGFGGPRTKNIQYF
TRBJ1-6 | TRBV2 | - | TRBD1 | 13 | TGTGCCAGCCGGGACAGGGGGGGGTCACCCCTCCACTTT | CASRDRGGSPLHF
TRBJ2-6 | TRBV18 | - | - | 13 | TGTGCCAGCTCATCACCAACGACCAACGTCCTGACTTTC | CASSSPTTNVLTF
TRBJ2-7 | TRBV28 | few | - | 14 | TGTGCCAGCGAAAGAGGGGGAAGCTCCTACGAGCAGTACTTC | CASERGGSSYEQYF
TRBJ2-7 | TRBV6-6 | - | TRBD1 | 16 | TGTGCCAGCAGCCCAGGGCCGGGACAGGGGTTGTACGAGCAGTACTTC | CASSPGPGQGLYEQYF
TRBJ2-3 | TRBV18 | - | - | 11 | TGTGCCAGCTCCCCAGACGATACGCAGTATTTT | CASSPDDTQYF
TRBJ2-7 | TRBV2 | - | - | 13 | TGTGCCAGCAGTGACCGGATAAGGTACGAGCAGTACTTC | CASSDRIRYEQYF